The 27 T cell receptor beta chains below all came from one sample that was sequenced in a study of beta chain features in type 1 diabetes. Of the isolated RNA, all was reverse transcribed, and so the sequenced material was expressed TCRB transcripts. Generated by immunoSEQ multiplex PCR, the TCRdb table keeps only in-frame clones and is missing some. This sample yields over 700,000 clones, of which around a sixth are seen a single time; 0.023% belongs to the top ten. Specimen: naive CD4+ T cells from blood. These receptors were taken from a woman between 18 and 29 years old in good health.

The chain uses TRBV18 and TRBJ2-7; D not resolved. V was shortened by 3 bases and J by 7 bases, with 16 bases between the two germline ends. The length of the CDR3 is 14 residues. Germline CDR1 is KGHSH and CDR2 is LQKENI. The CDR3 here is CASSPNQVTAEQYF. CDR3 nucleotide sequence: TGTGCCAGCTCACCTAATCAGGTCACGGCTGAGCAGTACTTC.

The V and J genes are TRBV5-1 and TRBJ2-5, with 7 bases matching TRBD1. The trim removed 2 bases at V and 5 bases at J, leaving 12 bases unmatched. Germline lookup yields CDR1 SGHRS and CDR2 YFSETQ. The CDR3 length is 16 residues. The CDR3 sequence: CASSLIYRGSTETQYF. For the CDR3, the DNA is TGCGCCAGCAGCTTAATCTACAGGGGTAGTACGGAGACCCAGTACTTC.

The sample holds a few counts of this clone. V and J are TRBV28 and TRBJ2-3; 7 nucleotides match TRBD1. The J segment lost 5 bases and the V segment lost 7 bases, leaving 6 bases of the junction unmatched. This CDR3 region has 13 residues. Per the germline V gene, CDR1 is MDHEN and CDR2 is SYDVKM. CDR3 DNA: TGTGCCAGCATTAATACAGGGGTAGATACGCAGTATTTT. Its protein product is CASINTGVDTQYF.

This clone was detected only a few times. V is TRBV4-1 and J is TRBJ2-1; D ambiguous. The CDR3 has 16 residues. V shed 3 bases and J shed 2 bases, with 14 bases lying between them. Germline CDR1 reads MGHRA; CDR2 reads YSYEKL. The CDR3 coding sequence is TGCGCCAGCAGCCAGGGAACGGGCACTACCTACAATGAGCAGTTCTTC. Translated, it gives CASSQGTGTTYNEQFF.

The chain uses TRBV28 and TRBJ2-1, with 7 positions matching TRBD1. V trimming: 7 bases; J trimming: 7 bases; junction bases outside the gene matches: 7. In germline, CDR1 is MDHEN, CDR2 SYDVKM. The CDR3 contains 13 residues. CDR3 sequence: CASIRQGANEQFF. The CDR3 DNA sequence: TGTGCCAGCATCCGACAGGGTGCGAATGAGCAGTTCTTC.

This clone occurred a few times. This rearrangement joins TRBV11-2 to TRBJ2-1; TRBD2 aligns across 9 bases. The junction had 8 bases not matched to a gene; V was cut back by 3 bases and J by 5 bases. The CDR3 is 16 amino acids. Germline-derived CDR1 and CDR2 are SGHAT and FQNNGV. The CDR3 here is CASSLVSGRIHNEQFF. In nucleotides, the CDR3 is TGTGCCAGCAGCTTGGTCAGCGGGAGGATACACAATGAGCAGTTCTTC.

To note about this clone: The identical CDR3 is also encoded by other nucleotide sequences in the sample. The chain carries TRBV28 and TRBJ1-2; D is unresolved. Germline values: CDR1 MDHEN, CDR2 SYDVKM. This CDR3 has 12 amino acids. The V gene lost 5 bases and the J gene lost 2 bases, with 6 bases spanning the gap. Here the CDR3 reads CASSLPNYGYTF. CDR3 in DNA: TGTGCCAGCAGTCTACCGAACTATGGCTACACCTTC.

This clone has just one count. The chain links TRBV18 to TRBJ1-2, with no clear D. The germline V gene has CDR1 KGHSH and CDR2 LQKENI. The CDR3 extends over 14 amino acids. V lost 6 bases and J 2 bases, leaving 13 bases between the germline ends. The CDR3 region is CASSPDQSNYGYTF. CDR3 nucleotide sequence: TGTGCCAGCTCTCCCGATCAGAGCAACTATGGCTACACCTTC.

The chain combines TRBV28 with TRBJ2-3, with D unresolved. The V end lost 2 bases, the J end lost 0 bases, and 12 bases lay between the germline ends. Looked up from germline, CDR1 is MDHEN and CDR2 is SYDVKM. The CDR3 length is 16 residues. The CDR3 nucleotides are TGTGCCAGCAGTTTACTCAGTGCGATAAGCACAGATACGCAGTATTTT. Protein product: CASSLLSAISTDTQYF.

The chain employs TRBV7-2 and TRBJ2-1; 7 bases are a match to TRBD2. Germline CDR1 reads SGHTA; CDR2 reads FQGNSA. Trimming at V came to 3 bases and at J to 8 bases, leaving 10 bases not matched to a gene. The CDR3 covers 15 residues. CDR3 in DNA: TGTGCCAGCAGCTTTCCTAGCGGCTTAGGGGATGAGCAGTTCTTC. Its protein product is CASSFPSGLGDEQFF.

Notes on this clone: At the DNA level, this CDR3 is encoded by other sequences in the same sample as well. The chain links TRBV7-2 to TRBJ1-2; the match to TRBD1 covers 9 bases. The V and J ends lost 6 bases and 4 bases, in that order; junction bases with no gene match: 6. The germline V gene has CDR1 SGHTA and CDR2 FQGNSA. The CDR3 runs to 14 residues. CDR3 in DNA: TGTGCCAGCAGTCTAGGGGACAGGGCCTATGGCTACACCTTC. This codes for CASSLGDRAYGYTF.

The V and J genes are TRBV9 and TRBJ2-2; the match to TRBD1 covers 10 bases. The CDR3 consists of 15 residues. In germline, CDR1 is SGDLS, CDR2 YYNGEE. Trimming at V came to 5 bases and at J to 6 bases, leaving 7 bases not matched to a gene. The chain's CDR3 is CASRPGQGLSGELFF. CDR3 coding DNA: TGTGCCAGCAGGCCGGGACAGGGGCTTTCCGGGGAGCTGTTTTTT.

This rearrangement joins TRBV5-4 to TRBJ2-1; 8 bases map to TRBD1. The germline V gene encodes CDR1 SGHNT and CDR2 YYREEE (reference sequence). The length of the CDR3 is 14 residues. V shed 0 bases and J 9 bases; nucleotides not matched to a gene: 5. The CDR3 is CASSLGTGIGEQFF. CDR3 DNA: TGTGCCAGCAGCTTGGGGACAGGGATAGGTGAGCAGTTCTTC.

This clone occurred a few times. CDR3 DNA: TGTGCCAGCAGCTTCTCCGGGGGACGGAGTTCCGCCGCCTTCTCCTACGAGCAGTACTTC. Residues: CASSFSGGRSSAAFSYEQYF. The gene calls are TRBV13 and TRBJ2-7, with a weak D call TRBD2 (6 bases). Between the trimmed V and J ends, which lost 3 bases and 0 bases, there was a span of 27 bases. Germline CDR1 and CDR2: PRHDT and FYEKMQ (reference sequence). The CDR3 covers 20 residues.

Notes on this clone: The sample holds other DNA sequences that translate to the same CDR3. The V gene is TRBV18, the J gene TRBJ1-1; maybe TRBD1 (6 bases). The CDR3 runs to 14 residues. Germline assignment: CDR1 KGHSH and CDR2 LQKENI. V lost 2 bases and J 0 bases, leaving 7 bases between the germline ends. CDR3 DNA sequence: TGTGCCAGCTCACCAGGACAGATGAACACTGAAGCTTTCTTT. Translating it yields CASSPGQMNTEAFF.

This clone was seen a handful of times. V and J are TRBV7-9 and TRBJ2-7, with TRBD2 matching over 8 bases. Germline CDR1 reads SEHNR; CDR2 reads FQNEAQ (reference sequence). J lost 5 bases, V lost 1 base, and 7 bases had no gene match. The CDR3 loop spans 15 amino acids. The CDR3 region is CASSLGQRELNEQYF. The CDR3 coding sequence is TGTGCCAGCAGCTTAGGGCAGCGGGAGCTTAACGAGCAGTACTTC. Filled out from reference TRBV7-9 and TRBJ2-7, the complete variable domain reads DTGVSQNPRHKITKRGQNVTFRCDPISEHNRLYWYRQTLGQGPEFLTYFQNEAQLEKSRLLSDRFSAERPKGSFSTLEIQRTEQGDSAMYLCASSLGQRELNEQYFGPGTRLTVT.

The CDR3 region is CASSSNRDRVSYEQYF. DNA for the CDR3: TGTGCCAGCAGCTCGAACCGGGACAGGGTTTCCTACGAGCAGTACTTC. The V and J genes are TRBV7-8 and TRBJ2-7; TRBD1 aligns across 9 bases. CDR1 is SGHVS and CDR2 is FQNEAQ in the germline V gene. The CDR3 has 16 amino acids. Trimming took 4 bases from V and 1 from J; bases not matched to a gene: 8.

This clone turned up a few times. The chain links TRBV6-5 to TRBJ2-2; 7 bases are a match to TRBD1. CDR3 size: 15 residues. V lost 7 bases and J lost 4; bases outside the gene matches: 9. CDR1 and CDR2 (germline): MNHEY, SVGAGI. The DNA for the CDR3 is TGTGCCAGCAAGAATCAGGGGGTGGTCACCGGGGAGCTGTTTTTT. Translation: CASKNQGVVTGELFF.

This clone has a handful of counts. The V and J genes are TRBV6-1 and TRBJ2-7; TRBD1 agrees at 8 bases. Germline V gives CDR1 MNHNS, CDR2 SASEGT. The CDR3 spans 15 residues. Germline trimming cut 6 bases from V and 2 bases from J; bases unmatched to any gene: 9. The CDR3 DNA follows: TGTGCCAGCAGGATCCGGGACAGGTCGACCTACGAGCAGTACTTC. As protein: CASRIRDRSTYEQYF.

This clone has more than one count but fewer than ten. The chain carries TRBV7-3 and TRBJ2-2; D not resolved. The V gene lost 3 bases and the J gene lost 4 bases, with 9 bases spanning the gap. The V gene's germline CDR1 is SGHTA and CDR2 FQGTGA. This CDR3 is 14 amino acids long. Here the CDR3 DNA reads TGTGCCAGCAGCTTCGGTATTGGCACCGGGGAGCTGTTTTTT. Translated: CASSFGIGTGELFF.

This rearrangement joins TRBV29-1 to TRBJ1-1; 8 nucleotides align to TRBD1. The germline gives CDR1 SQVTM, CDR2 ANQGSEA. J lost 8 bases, V lost 6 bases, and 11 bases had no gene match. The CDR3 is made up of 13 amino acids. The CDR3 reads CSVGQGGEREAFF. DNA of the CDR3: TGCAGCGTAGGACAGGGTGGGGAAAGAGAAGCTTTCTTT.

This clone turned up a few times. Written as DNA, the CDR3 is TGTGCCAGCAGCGCGGGACAGGGGGATGAAAAACTGTTTTTT. Translation gives CASSAGQGDEKLFF. The chain combines TRBV7-2 with TRBJ1-4; TRBD1 aligns across 11 bases. Germline lookup yields CDR1 SGHTA and CDR2 FQGNSA. The V gene end was trimmed by 5 bases and the J gene end by 6 bases; junction bases not matched to a gene: 2. The length of the CDR3 is 14 residues.

The chain recombines TRBV19 with TRBJ2-3; possible D gene TRBD1, 5 bases. The ends were cut back, 5 bases at V and 3 bases at J, with 18 bases in the middle. The CDR3 runs to 16 residues. CDR1 is LNHDA and CDR2 is SQIVND in the germline V gene (reference sequence). CDR3 sequence reads: CASSVNRGHRTDTQYF. CDR3 DNA sequence: TGTGCCAGTAGTGTCAATAGGGGTCACCGAACAGATACGCAGTATTTT.

This rearrangement joins TRBV5-1 to TRBJ2-1; the match to TRBD2 covers 8 bases. CDR1 SGHRS and CDR2 YFSETQ come from the germline V gene. J gave up 2 bases and V 5 bases, and 6 bases lay outside the gene matches. This CDR3 comprises 15 residues. CDR3 DNA sequence: TGCGCCAGCAGTGAGGGACTAGGGCCCTACAATGAGCAGTTCTTC. It is translated as CASSEGLGPYNEQFF. The full variable domain, with the rest looked up from reference TRBV5-1 and TRBJ2-1, is KAGVTQTPRYLIKTRGQQVTLSCSPISGHRSVSWYQQTPGQGLQFLFEYFSETQRNKGNFPGRFSGRQFSNSRSEMNVSTLELGDSALYLCASSEGLGPYNEQFFGPGTRLTVL.

There are a few counts of this clone. The chain has TRBV19 and TRBJ2-1, with 16 bases identical to TRBD2. After removal of 5 bases from V and 5 bases from J, the junction contained 12 bases not matched to a gene. The CDR3 loop spans 19 amino acids. The germline CDR1 and CDR2 sequences are LNHDA and SQIVND (reference sequence). The CDR3 DNA reads TGTGCCAGTAGTCCCACACCCCCGGGACTAGCGGGAGGGCACAATGAGCAGTTCTTC. It encodes CASSPTPPGLAGGHNEQFF.

In regard to this clone: This may stem from a read error, because a much larger clone lies one nucleotide away. At the DNA level, this CDR3 is encoded by other sequences in the same sample as well. This chain uses TRBV7-2 with TRBJ2-3; D is undetermined. The CDR3 has 11 amino acids. Germline loops: CDR1 SGHTA, CDR2 FQGNSA. V was cut by 3 bases and J by 5 bases, with 3 bases left in between. The CDR3 DNA reads TGTGCCAGCAGCTTGGAAGATACGCAGTATTTT. This sequence encodes CASSLEDTQYF.

Here the CDR3 reads CASRFPRGTYEQYF. As DNA, the CDR3 is TGTGCCAGCAGGTTTCCGCGCGGGACCTACGAGCAGTACTTC. The gene calls are TRBV6-6 and TRBJ2-7, with D perhaps matching TRBD2 (6 bases). The CDR3 sequence is 14 residues long. Trimming shortened V by 6 bases and J by 2 bases, and 14 bases separated the two germline ends. CDR1 and CDR2 (germline): MNHNY, SVGAGI (reference sequence).